The present T cell receptor (beta chain) was sequenced within a study of identical twins. V shed 7 bases, J shed 7 bases, and the junction held 18 bases outside the gene matches. CDR3 length: 17 amino acids. The germline CDR1 and CDR2 sequences are LNHNV and YYDKDF (reference sequence). TCRdb independently ran MiXCR on the 5' RACE reads; one entry per CDR3 protein. The table records hundreds of thousands of distinct CDR3 sequences, 18% of them present only once. This clonotype was recorded a few times. This sample was shared with a second study, whose subject was T cells expressing NK-cell markers.

The source is a woman under 30 in good health. The sequencing input was PBMCs. The J gene is TRBJ2-1, the V gene TRBV15; 8 nucleotides agree with TRBD2. The CDR3 protein is CATTRGLERENRNEQFF. The CDR3 region has the DNA TGTGCCACCACGAGAGGTTTGGAGCGGGAGAATCGAAATGAGCAGTTCTTC.